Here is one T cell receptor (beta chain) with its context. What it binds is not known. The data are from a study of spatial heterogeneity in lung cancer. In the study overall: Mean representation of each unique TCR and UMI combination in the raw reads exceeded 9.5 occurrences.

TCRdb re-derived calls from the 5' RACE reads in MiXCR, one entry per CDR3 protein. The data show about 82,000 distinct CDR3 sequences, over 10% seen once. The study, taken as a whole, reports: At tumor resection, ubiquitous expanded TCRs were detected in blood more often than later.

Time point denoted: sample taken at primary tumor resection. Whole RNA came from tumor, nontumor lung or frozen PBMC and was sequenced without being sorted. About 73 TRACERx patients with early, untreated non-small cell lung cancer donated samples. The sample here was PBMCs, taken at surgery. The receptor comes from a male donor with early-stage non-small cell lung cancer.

The CDR3 DNA reads as TGTGCCAGCAGCTTCGAGGGGGGGAATCAGCCCCAGCATTTT. This translates into CASSFEGGNQPQHF. The gene calls are TRBV5-6 and TRBJ1-5, with D perhaps TRBD1 (6 bases). V was clipped by 2 bases and J by 4 bases, with 10 bases between them. This CDR3 region has 14 residues. Germline CDR1 is SGHDT and CDR2 is YYEEEE.